The 31 T cell receptor beta chains presented below share a single source sample, sequenced in a study of T cell repertoires in cytomegalovirus infection. Each CDR3 protein is one row after TCRdb ran MiXCR on the reads. The sample lists some 350,000 distinct CDR3 sequences; 15% to 20% were seen once. The specimen sequenced was PBMCs. Source of these receptors: a human donor in good health (CMV status not recorded). Some clones in this sample may be carry-over from other donors' samples.

At least ten counts were recorded for this clonotype. The CDR3, as DNA: TGTGCCAGCAGCTTAGTTCCCGGGGAGCTGTTTTTT. Translated: CASSLVPGELFF. The rearrangement uses TRBV7-2 and TRBJ2-2; D not resolved. CDR1 SGHTA and CDR2 FQGNSA come from the germline V gene. The CDR3 runs to 12 residues. Deletions cut 1 base from V and 6 bases from J, with 3 bases between.

The genes are TRBV6-6 and TRBJ2-7, with TRBD1 matching 9 bases. V lost 2 bases and J lost 3; bases outside the gene matches: 5. Germline values: CDR1 MNHNY, CDR2 SVGAGI (reference sequence). This CDR3 comprises 15 residues. The CDR3 bases are TGTGCCAGCAGTTACCTGGACAGGGGCTTCTACGAGCAGTACTTC. This sequence encodes CASSYLDRGFYEQYF.

This clonotype was counted between two and nine times. The gene calls are TRBV11-2 and TRBJ2-2, with D perhaps matching TRBD2 (6 bases). CDR1 SGHAT and CDR2 FQNNGV come from the germline V gene. Trimming took off 1 base at V and 6 bases at J, with 9 bases between the two ends. The CDR3 loop spans 14 amino acids. The CDR3 loop is CASSLVGGAGELFF. For the CDR3, the DNA is TGTGCCAGCAGCTTAGTCGGAGGGGCCGGGGAGCTGTTTTTT.

The V gene is TRBV12-3 or TRBV12-4, the J gene TRBJ2-3, with D unresolved. The CDR3 contains 14 residues. Trimming took 5 bases from V and 6 from J, leaving 15 bases between them. In DNA, the CDR3 is TGTGCCAGCAGTCCCTCGATCCAGGCGGATACGCAGTATTTT. It yields the protein CASSPSIQADTQYF.

This clonotype appeared many times. The rearrangement links TRBV7-2 to TRBJ1-1; D is unresolved. CDR1 and CDR2 from the germline V gene are SGHTA and FQGNSA. Trimming pared 4 bases from V and 0 bases from J, leaving 6 bases between. There are 13 residues in the CDR3. In nucleotides, the CDR3 is TGTGCCAGCAGCTCCACCATGAACACTGAAGCTTTCTTT. This gives the protein CASSSTMNTEAFF.

This clonotype was picked up many times. The chain is built from TRBV7-2 and TRBJ2-7; the D is unclear. The germline V gene has CDR1 SGHTA and CDR2 FQGNSA. The CDR3 extends over 15 amino acids. The V gene lost 1 base and the J gene lost 3 bases, with 13 bases spanning the gap. Here the CDR3 reads CASSLVAGKVYEQYF. The CDR3 DNA sequence: TGTGCCAGCAGCTTAGTAGCTGGGAAAGTCTACGAGCAGTACTTC. Full variable domain (missing parts from reference TRBV7-2 and TRBJ2-7): GAGVSQSPSNKVTEKGKDVELRCDPISGHTALYWYRQSLGQGLEFLIYFQGNSAPDKSGLPSDRFSAERTGGSVSTLTIQRTQQEDSAVYLCASSLVAGKVYEQYFGPGTRLTVT.

This clonotype was observed many times. The gene calls are TRBV7-2 and TRBJ2-7, with D hard to call. This CDR3 comprises 14 residues. V lost 2 bases and J 3 bases, leaving 11 bases between the germline ends. In germline, CDR1 is SGHTA, CDR2 FQGNSA. The DNA for the CDR3 is TGTGCCAGCAGCTTATCCACGGATCACTACGAGCAGTACTTC. Residues: CASSLSTDHYEQYF.

This clonotype was seen only a few times. The chain uses TRBV2 and TRBJ2-2, with D possibly TRBD1 on 5 matching bases. V shed 5 bases and J shed 4 bases, with 11 bases lying between them. The CDR3 sequence is 14 residues long. Germline V CDR1 and CDR2: SNHLY, FYNNEI. The CDR3 is CASSLGHVTGELFF. The CDR3, as DNA: TGTGCCAGCAGTTTAGGACATGTCACCGGGGAGCTGTTTTTT.

This clonotype was counted ten times or more. This sequence joins TRBV7-6 and TRBJ2-7; unclear D gene. CDR3 size: 13 residues. Germline V lookup: CDR1 SGHVS, CDR2 FNYEAQ. Trimming left V 8 bases short and J 0 bases short, with 11 bases between. The CDR3 here is CASGSSDSYEQYF. The CDR3 nucleotides read TGTGCCAGCGGGTCTTCGGACTCCTACGAGCAGTACTTC.

This clonotype has ten or more counts. CDR3 sequence reads: CASSLDTGGGSYEQYF. CDR3 in DNA: TGTGCCAGCAGCTTAGATACGGGAGGAGGCTCCTACGAGCAGTACTTC. The V and J genes are TRBV7-2 and TRBJ2-7, with 7 bases that match TRBD2. This CDR3 region has 16 residues. V lost 1 base, J lost 0 bases, and 6 bases stayed unmatched. Germline V CDR1 and CDR2: SGHTA, FQGNSA.

This rearrangement joins TRBV2 to TRBJ1-1; TRBD1 aligns across 8 bases. CDR3 size: 16 residues. From germline, CDR1 is SNHLY and CDR2 FYNNEI. The V segment lost 4 bases and the J segment 1 base; nucleotides outside the gene matches: 8. The CDR3 loop reads CASSADRERANTEAFF. In DNA form, the CDR3 reads TGTGCCAGCAGTGCGGACAGGGAGAGGGCGAACACTGAAGCTTTCTTT.

This clonotype was seen many times. V gene TRBV12-5 combines with J gene TRBJ2-7; D not resolved. The CDR3 is 16 amino acids. The V end was cut by 4 bases, the J end by 0 bases, with 16 bases between. CDR1 and CDR2 (germline): LGHNT, FRNRAP. In DNA form, the CDR3 reads TGTGCTAGTGGTTCCCGGACCGCCCGGGCCTCCTACGAGCAGTACTTC. It yields the protein CASGSRTARASYEQYF. Looking up the rest from reference TRBV12-5 and TRBJ2-7 gives the full variable domain: DARVTQTPRHKVTEMGQEVTMRCQPILGHNTVFWYRQTMMQGLELLAYFRNRAPLDDSGMPKDRFSAEMPDATLATLKIQPSEPRDSAVYFCASGSRTARASYEQYFGPGTRLTVT.

This clonotype has a handful of counts. This rearrangement joins TRBV5-5 to TRBJ2-5; D might be TRBD2 (6 bases). V was shortened by 4 bases and J by 3 bases, with 10 bases between the two germline ends. Germline CDR1 reads SGHKS; CDR2 reads YYEKEE (reference sequence). CDR3 length equals 13 residues. The CDR3 DNA reads TGTGCCAGCAGCCGCAGGGAGGAAGAGACCCAGTACTTC. As protein: CASSRREEETQYF. Full variable domain (remainder filled in from reference TRBV5-5 and TRBJ2-5): DAGVTQSPTHLIKTRGQQVTLRCSPISGHKSVSWYQQVLGQGPQFIFQYYEKEERGRGNFPDRFSARQFPNYSSELNVNALLLGDSALYLCASSRREEETQYFGPGTRLLVL.

The gene calls are TRBV28 and TRBJ2-1, with 8 positions matching TRBD1. The CDR3 has 16 amino acids. V gave up 5 bases and J gave up 1 base; unmatched junction bases: 7. The V gene's germline CDR1 is MDHEN and CDR2 SYDVKM. For the CDR3, the DNA is TGTGCCAGCAGTACCAGGACAGGGATGTCCTACAATGAGCAGTTCTTC. This sequence encodes CASSTRTGMSYNEQFF.

The rearrangement joins TRBV15 to TRBJ2-1; the match to TRBD2 covers 7 bases. This CDR3 comprises 18 residues. The V gene end was trimmed by 0 bases and the J gene end by 1 base; junction bases not matched to a gene: 9. Per germline, CDR1 LNHNV and CDR2 YYDKDF (reference sequence). Here the CDR3 DNA reads TGTGCCACCAGCAGAGATCTATGGGGCGGGGGTTCCTACAATGAGCAGTTCTTC. Translated, it gives CATSRDLWGGGSYNEQFF.

J is TRBJ1-5 and V is TRBV19; no reliable D call. Germline V CDR1 and CDR2: LNHDA, SQIVND (reference sequence). This CDR3 spans 14 amino acids. Deletions cut 5 bases from V and 6 bases from J, with 14 bases between. CDR3 loop: CASSQTSKGQPQHF. In DNA form, the CDR3 reads TGTGCCAGTAGTCAAACTTCGAAGGGTCAGCCCCAGCATTTT. The whole variable domain, remainder taken from reference TRBV19 and TRBJ1-5, is DGGITQSPKYLFRKEGQNVTLSCEQNLNHDAMYWYRQDPGQGLRLIYYSQIVNDFQKGDIAEGYSVSREKKESFPLTVTSAQKNPTAFYLCASSQTSKGQPQHFGDGTRLSIL.

This chain links TRBV6-1 with TRBJ1-2; 10 positions agree with TRBD1. J lost 7 bases, V lost 5 bases, and 7 bases had no gene match. Germline lookup yields CDR1 MNHNS and CDR2 SASEGT. CDR3 size: 14 residues. The CDR3 sequence: CASSNRDRGSGYTF. CDR3 bases: TGTGCCAGCAGTAACCGGGACAGGGGAAGTGGCTACACCTTC.

J is TRBJ2-1 and V is TRBV6-6; 12 nucleotides agree with TRBD2. Germline V CDR1 and CDR2: MNHNY, SVGAGI (reference sequence). V gave up 2 bases and J gave up 5 bases; unmatched junction bases: 16. This CDR3 contains 20 residues. The CDR3 nucleotides are TGTGCCAGCAGTTACGGGTCGGGACTAGCGGGTTCTTTTTTCGACAATGAGCAGTTCTTC. It translates to CASSYGSGLAGSFFDNEQFF.

This clonotype came up many times. The rearrangement uses TRBV28 and TRBJ2-7, with D unclear. V was shortened by 5 bases and J by 9 bases, with 14 bases between the two germline ends. Germline V gives CDR1 MDHEN, CDR2 SYDVKM. This CDR3 spans 12 amino acids. The CDR3 loop reads CASSQEMTGQYF. The CDR3 bases are TGTGCCAGCAGTCAAGAGATGACTGGGCAGTACTTC.

V is TRBV30 and J is TRBJ2-2; tentatively, D is TRBD1 or TRBD2 (6 bases each). The V end was cut by 4 bases, the J end by 1 base, with 10 bases between. The CDR3 consists of 14 residues. CDR1 and CDR2 (germline): GTSNPN, SVGIG (reference sequence). The chain's CDR3 is CAWTRGQNTGELFF. For the CDR3, the DNA is TGTGCCTGGACTCGGGGGCAGAACACCGGGGAGCTGTTTTTT. Full variable domain (missing parts from reference TRBV30 and TRBJ2-2): SQTIHQWPATLVQPVGSPLSLECTVEGTSNPNLYWYRQAAGRGLQLLFYSVGIGQISSEVPQNLSASRPQDRQFILSSKKLLLSDSGFYLCAWTRGQNTGELFFGEGSRLTVL.

This clonotype was observed at least ten times. V and J are TRBV7-8 and TRBJ1-1; a possible D gene is TRBD1 (5 bases). The CDR3 spans 13 residues. V gave up 7 bases and J gave up 5 bases, with 14 bases separating them. Germline CDR1 and CDR2: SGHVS and FQNEAQ. In DNA, the CDR3 is TGTGCCAGCACCCTTGTAGGGGTGACTGAAGCTTTCTTT. Its translation: CASTLVGVTEAFF.

This clonotype was found a few times. V is TRBV12-3 or TRBV12-4 and J is TRBJ1-5; weak D call: TRBD1 (5 bases). The CDR3 loop spans 17 amino acids. The V end lost 3 bases, the J end lost 1 base, and 16 bases lay between the germline ends. The CDR3 protein is CASSFSLGQGSNQPQHF. The DNA of the CDR3 is TGTGCCAGCAGTTTCTCCCTCGGTCAGGGCAGCAATCAGCCCCAGCATTTT.

Ten or more counts support this clonotype. The rearrangement uses TRBV7-2 and TRBJ1-2, with TRBD1 matching 9 bases. Germline V lookup: CDR1 SGHTA, CDR2 FQGNSA. CDR3 length: 15 residues. Trimming removed 5 bases from V and 4 bases from J; junction bases left unmatched: 8. The CDR3 DNA reads TGTGCCAGCAGCCTTAGGACAGGGGACAGCTATGGCTACACCTTC. It codes for CASSLRTGDSYGYTF. Looking up the rest from reference TRBV7-2 and TRBJ1-2 gives the full variable domain: GAGVSQSPSNKVTEKGKDVELRCDPISGHTALYWYRQSLGQGLEFLIYFQGNSAPDKSGLPSDRFSAERTGGSVSTLTIQRTQQEDSAVYLCASSLRTGDSYGYTFGSGTRLTVV.

There are a few counts of this clonotype. The V and J genes are TRBV29-1 and TRBJ2-3, with D perhaps given as TRBD1 or TRBD2 (5 bases each). Per germline, CDR1 SQVTM and CDR2 ANQGSEA. The CDR3 contains 15 residues. Trimming cost V 4 bases and J 1 base, with 15 bases left between them. The CDR3 spells CSVGGTAYGTDTQYF. The CDR3 region has the DNA TGCAGCGTTGGGGGGACGGCGTACGGCACAGATACGCAGTATTTT.

This clonotype came up many times. The gene calls are TRBV7-2 and TRBJ2-2; D remains unclear. The CDR3 contains 13 residues. V dropped 4 bases and J dropped 6 bases, with 9 bases sitting between them. Germline V CDR1 and CDR2: SGHTA, FQGNSA. The chain's CDR3 is CASSYDRPGELFF. CDR3 DNA sequence: TGTGCCAGCAGCTACGACCGACCCGGGGAGCTGTTTTTT. Full variable domain (missing parts from reference TRBV7-2 and TRBJ2-2): GAGVSQSPSNKVTEKGKDVELRCDPISGHTALYWYRQSLGQGLEFLIYFQGNSAPDKSGLPSDRFSAERTGGSVSTLTIQRTQQEDSAVYLCASSYDRPGELFFGEGSRLTVL.

This clonotype was seen more than once but under ten times. This rearrangement joins TRBV28 to TRBJ2-1; 9 bases are a match to TRBD2. Unmatched junction bases numbered 18, after V lost 8 bases and J lost 13 bases. CDR1 MDHEN and CDR2 SYDVKM come from the germline V gene. This CDR3 has 15 amino acids. The CDR3 sequence is CASGLAGGPLSSQFF. The CDR3 DNA reads TGTGCCAGCGGGCTTGCGGGAGGGCCCCTAAGTAGCCAGTTCTTC.

This clonotype was seen ten or more times. The rearrangement uses TRBV7-2 and TRBJ2-5; D might be TRBD2 (6 bases). CDR1 is SGHTA, CDR2 FQGNSA, per germline. The CDR3 length is 13 residues. V was cut by 3 bases and J by 4 bases, with 9 bases left in between. The CDR3 DNA sequence: TGTGCCAGCAGCTTTCTAGCGCGAGAGACCCAGTACTTC. It yields the protein CASSFLARETQYF. Based on the CDR3 plus reference TRBV7-2 and TRBJ2-5, the full variable domain is GAGVSQSPSNKVTEKGKDVELRCDPISGHTALYWYRQSLGQGLEFLIYFQGNSAPDKSGLPSDRFSAERTGGSVSTLTIQRTQQEDSAVYLCASSFLARETQYFGPGTRLLVL.

This clonotype appeared many times. V and J are TRBV19 and TRBJ1-1, with D unresolved. Germline CDR1 LNHDA, CDR2 SQIVND (reference sequence). Trimming left V 4 bases short and J 1 base short, with 7 bases between. The CDR3 covers 13 residues. CDR3 sequence (DNA): TGTGCCAGTAGTAGATCCGGGAACACTGAAGCTTTCTTT. It codes for CASSRSGNTEAFF.

This clonotype was observed many times. The chain is built from TRBV18 and TRBJ1-1; no reliable D call. This CDR3 comprises 12 residues. Germline V gives CDR1 KGHSH, CDR2 LQKENI. V was cut by 8 bases and J by 1 base, with 8 bases left in between. The CDR3 here is CASSPRNTEAFF. CDR3 DNA: TGTGCCAGCAGCCCGAGGAACACTGAAGCTTTCTTT.

The gene calls are TRBV10-3 and TRBJ1-2; D not certain. V was clipped by 7 bases and J by 6 bases, with 15 bases between them. The CDR3 totals 13 residues. Per the germline V gene, CDR1 is ENHRY and CDR2 is SYGVKD. This chain's CDR3 is CAITDYRADGYTF. CDR3 coding DNA: TGTGCCATCACGGATTACCGGGCTGATGGCTACACCTTC.

In this sample, this clonotype turned up many times. The chain carries TRBV19 and TRBJ1-1, with 8 positions matching TRBD1. The CDR3 consists of 14 residues. The V gene end was trimmed by 4 bases and the J gene end by 0 bases; junction bases not matched to a gene: 1. Germline-derived CDR1 and CDR2 are LNHDA and SQIVND (reference sequence). The CDR3 sequence: CASSKDRVNTEAFF. CDR3 bases: TGTGCCAGTAGTAAGGACAGGGTGAACACTGAAGCTTTCTTT. The full variable domain, its missing parts supplied by reference TRBV19 and TRBJ1-1, is DGGITQSPKYLFRKEGQNVTLSCEQNLNHDAMYWYRQDPGQGLRLIYYSQIVNDFQKGDIAEGYSVSREKKESFPLTVTSAQKNPTAFYLCASSKDRVNTEAFFGQGTRLTVV.